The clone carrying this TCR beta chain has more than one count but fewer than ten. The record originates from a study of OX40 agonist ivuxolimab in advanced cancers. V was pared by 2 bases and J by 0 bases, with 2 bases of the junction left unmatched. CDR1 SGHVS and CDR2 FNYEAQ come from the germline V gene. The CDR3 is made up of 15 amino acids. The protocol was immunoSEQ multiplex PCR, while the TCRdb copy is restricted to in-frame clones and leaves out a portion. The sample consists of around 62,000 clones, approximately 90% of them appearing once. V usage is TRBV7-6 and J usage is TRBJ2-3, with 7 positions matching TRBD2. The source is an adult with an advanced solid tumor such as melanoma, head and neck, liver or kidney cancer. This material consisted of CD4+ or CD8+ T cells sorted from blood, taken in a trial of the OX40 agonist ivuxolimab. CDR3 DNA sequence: TGTGCCAGCAGCTTATATAGCGGGAGCACAGATACGCAGTATTTT. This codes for CASSLYSGSTDTQYF.